This T cell receptor beta chain was obtained from a study of beta chain features in type 1 diabetes. Broader study findings: The naive, central memory and Treg TCRB repertoires showed an apparent similarity that was greater among patients than among healthy donors.

A single heparinised draw of roughly 0.11 L on average was taken per donor. Central memory, naive, regulatory and stem cell-like memory CD4+ cells were sorted by CD45RO/CCR7/CD25/CD127/CD95/CD27. Per the germline V gene, CDR1 is SQVTM and CDR2 is ANQGSEA. The CDR3 has 12 amino acids. V lost 4 bases and J 1 base, leaving 7 bases between the germline ends. All of the isolated RNA was reverse transcribed, so expressed TCRB transcripts were sequenced. Samples of naive, central memory and regulatory T cells yielded a mean of around 4 million reads. The data were produced by immunoSEQ multiplex PCR, yet TCRdb's version contains in-frame clones alone and is incomplete. The sample shows roughly 400,000 clones, less than 15% of them seen only once. In the case of this clone: Its antigen is currently unknown. The sample contains more than one DNA sequence encoding this CDR3.

Sequenced sample: naive CD4+ T cells from blood. The origin of this receptor is a woman younger than 30 in good health. V usage is TRBV29-1 and J usage is TRBJ1-1; a possible D gene is TRBD1 (6 bases). CDR3 protein: CSVGGGNTEAFF. DNA for the CDR3: TGCAGCGTTGGAGGGGGGAACACTGAAGCTTTCTTT.